These T cell receptor beta chains were read from a single sample in a study of beta chain features in type 1 diabetes. Measured with immunoSEQ multiplex PCR; TCRdb has only the in-frame clones, and not every one. The sample holds 970,000 or so clones; roughly 15% are singletons and the top ten take about 0.02%. Material: naive CD4+ T cells from blood. All receptors come from a young woman in good health. CDR3s include the opening cysteine and the closing phenylalanine or tryptophan. Fields, in order: J gene, D gene, clone size, V gene, CDR3 protein, CDR3 DNA. A D gene is named only where the DNA matches it firmly. Rows give clone size only sometimes, using once, few, many, or a class for an expanded clone.

TRBJ1-5	-	-	TRBV7-2	CASSWVDSNQPQHF	TGTGCCAGCAGCTGGGTGGATAGCAATCAGCCCCAGCATTTT
TRBJ2-5	-	few	TRBV7-2	CASSLGVQETQYF	TGTGCCAGCAGCTTGGGGGTCCAAGAGACCCAGTACTTC
TRBJ2-1	TRBD2	-	TRBV4-3	CASSQAIAGGADNEQFF	TGCGCCAGCAGCCAAGCTATAGCGGGAGGGGCGGACAATGAGCAGTTCTTC
TRBJ2-2	-	-	TRBV18	CASSSDGPNTGELFF	TGTGCCAGCTCTTCGGACGGCCCGAACACCGGGGAGCTGTTTTTT
TRBJ1-2	-	few	TRBV5-4	CASSLDSYGYTF	TGTGCCAGCAGCTTGGACTCCTATGGCTACACCTTC
TRBJ2-2	-	few	TRBV18	CASSPQGPSTGELFF	TGTGCCAGCTCACCACAGGGCCCGAGCACCGGGGAGCTGTTTTTT
TRBJ1-5	-	few	TRBV10-3	CATSPGVSNQPQHF	TGTGCCACCTCCCCGGGGGTCAGCAATCAGCCCCAGCATTTT
TRBJ1-1	-	-	TRBV28	CASSRTVNTEAFF	TGTGCCAGCAGCCGGACGGTGAACACTGAAGCTTTCTTT
TRBJ2-5	TRBD2	-	TRBV10-3	CAISQTSGAQETQYF	TGTGCCATCAGTCAGACTAGCGGGGCGCAAGAGACCCAGTACTTC
TRBJ2-3	TRBD2	-	TRBV5-1	CASSLAPSGSPADTQYF	TGCGCCAGCAGCTTGGCTCCTAGCGGGAGTCCGGCAGATACGCAGTATTTT
TRBJ2-5	-	-	TRBV28	CASSLAGGGWQYF	TGTGCCAGCAGTTTGGCGGGTGGGGGTTGGCAGTACTTC
TRBJ1-2	-	-	TRBV11-1	CASSLAPNSGCTF	TGTGCCAGCAGCTTAGCTCCGAACAGTGGCTGTACCTTC
TRBJ2-7	-	few	TRBV28	CASSLAANEQYF	TGTGCCAGCAGTTTAGCCGCCAACGAGCAGTACTTC
TRBJ1-4	-	many	TRBV9	CASNLEGGGELFF	TGTGCCAGCAACCTTGAGGGTGGAGGGGAACTGTTTTTT
TRBJ1-1	-	few	TRBV7-9	CASSLMGFRTEAFF	TGTGCCAGCAGCCTGATGGGGTTTCGGACTGAAGCTTTCTTT
TRBJ1-2	TRBD1	few	TRBV7-9	CASSLADRDGDGYTF	TGTGCCAGCAGCTTAGCCGACAGGGATGGAGATGGCTACACCTTC
TRBJ2-1	-	-	TRBV7-6	CASSSPLVSYNEQFF	TGTGCCAGCAGCTCCCCCCTGGTCTCCTACAATGAGCAGTTCTTC
TRBJ2-1	-	once	TRBV4-1	CASSQDPKHEQFF	TGCGCCAGCAGCCAAGATCCTAAACATGAGCAGTTCTTC
TRBJ2-1	TRBD2	few	TRBV5-1	CASSLDGTSGVHEQFF	TGCGCCAGCAGCTTGGACGGGACTAGCGGGGTTCATGAGCAGTTCTTC
TRBJ2-7	-	-	TRBV20-1	CSAAPNYEQYF	TGCAGTGCTGCCCCAAATTACGAGCAGTACTTC
TRBJ1-5	-	few	TRBV29-1	CSEALGGNQPQHF	TGCAGCGAGGCCCTCGGCGGCAATCAGCCCCAGCATTTT
TRBJ2-3	-	-	TRBV7-2	CASSLAGPLATDTQYF	TGTGCCAGCAGCTTAGCGGGTCCCCTCGCCACAGATACGCAGTATTTT
TRBJ2-1	-	-	TRBV2	CASSGLTRPTDEQFF	TGTGCCAGCAGTGGCCTGACTAGACCGACCGATGAGCAGTTCTTC
TRBJ1-3	TRBD1	-	TRBV6-6	CASSRPGGSGNTIYF	TGTGCCAGCAGTCGCCCAGGGGGCTCTGGAAACACCATATATTTT
TRBJ2-5	-	-	TRBV6-1	CASSGRPIQETQYF	TGTGCCAGCAGTGGCAGACCGATTCAAGAGACCCAGTACTTC
TRBJ2-3	TRBD1	few	TRBV7-2	CASKPGGRTDTQYF	TGTGCCAGCAAACCAGGGGGCCGGACAGATACGCAGTATTTT
TRBJ1-1	-	-	TRBV9	CASSALGGAVSTEAFF	TGTGCCAGCAGCGCTCTTGGGGGGGCTGTTAGCACTGAAGCTTTCTTT
TRBJ2-5	-	few	TRBV5-4	CASSYLSGQETQYF	TGTGCCAGCAGCTATCTTAGTGGGCAAGAGACCCAGTACTTC
TRBJ2-4	TRBD1	-	TRBV9	CASSVGTGRIQYF	TGTGCCAGCAGCGTAGGGACAGGTCGGATTCAGTACTTC
TRBJ2-1	TRBD2	-	TRBV10-3	CATQQGSGGPYNEQFF	TGTGCCACCCAACAGGGAAGCGGGGGACCGTACAATGAGCAGTTCTTC
TRBJ2-3	TRBD2	-	TRBV7-9	CASSPGLAGGYTDTQYF	TGTGCCAGCAGCCCAGGACTAGCGGGAGGATACACAGATACGCAGTATTTT
TRBJ2-3	-	-	TRBV10-3	CAISPLSLAFPSTDTQYF	TGTGCCATCAGCCCGCTTTCCCTAGCGTTTCCTAGCACAGATACGCAGTATTTT
TRBJ1-4	-	-	TRBV18	CASSQAGAEKLFF	TGTGCCAGCTCACAGGCAGGGGCTGAAAAACTGTTTTTT
TRBJ2-4	-	-	TRBV28	CASSFGGRSIQYF	TGTGCCAGCAGTTTTGGGGGCAGAAGCATTCAGTACTTC
TRBJ2-7	TRBD2	-	TRBV7-2	CASSLNVASGGYEQYF	TGTGCCAGCAGCTTAAATGTGGCTAGCGGAGGTTACGAGCAGTACTTC